The T cell receptor (beta chain) described here comes from a study of shared clonotypes between healthy human individuals. Overall study findings and caveats: A generally larger estimated richness was seen in naive subsets than in memory subsets. It was anticipated that sequencing depth would influence how many clonotypes donors shared. Several donors had 5% to 6.5% of their naive CD4 clonotypes in common.

Notes on this clone: Its antigen is undetermined.

CDR3 length: 15 residues. The V end lost 1 base, the J end lost 7 bases, and 17 bases lay between the germline ends. Germline assignment: CDR1 SGHVS and CDR2 FQNEAQ. Original processing notes: Because ImmunoSEQ provided only junction sequences with no quality scores, the filtering differed. The protocol was immunoSEQ multiplex PCR, while the TCRdb copy is restricted to in-frame clones and leaves out a portion. From that table come the V and J calls and clone size; the DNA was used to work out D and trimming. The profile shows more than 1,200,000 clones, 98% to 99% of them singletons. The J gene is TRBJ2-7, the V gene TRBV7-8; D is tentatively TRBD1 or TRBD2 (5 bases each). The sequence was collected from a man aged 30 to 39 in good health. The sequenced material came from naive CD4+ T cells sorted from blood. Subset denoted: CD45RA+ positively selected. The CDR3 protein is CASSLGDVKLGEQYF. Here the CDR3 DNA reads TGTGCCAGCAGCTTAGGGGACGTAAAACTGGGGGAGCAGTACTTC.